Following are 18 T cell receptor beta chains from one sample sequenced in a study of Graves' ophthalmopathy and Graves' hyperthyroidism (dated by TCRdb to the late 2010s). The sequencer was an Illumina HiSeq 2000. For repertoire sequencing, TCR beta CDR3 regions were amplified from RNA transcripts. The first round was an RT-PCR using HTBI primers with the Qiagen OneStep RT-PCR kit, and this first round was followed by a second-round multiplex PCR, then size selection and purification. The public reads were run again by TCRdb, first through fastp at Q25 and then through MiXCR, and only productive beta chains were kept. Rows are unified per CDR3 protein, each entry keeping the most common DNA and genes. The table for this sample lists around 400,000 distinct CDR3 sequences; about 16% of them were counted only once. The ten largest clones capture 1.5% to 2% of the sample. The specimen sequenced was peripheral blood. These receptors were taken from a young woman with Graves' ophthalmopathy. Donor details come from another sample of the same person, matched by shared clones.

In its sample, this clonotype was seen many times. V and J are TRBV6-2 or TRBV6-3 and TRBJ1-1, with a weak D call TRBD1 (5 bases). V was pared by 8 bases and J by 4 bases, with 17 bases between. Germline CDR1 is MNHEY and CDR2 is SVGEGT. The CDR3 loop spans 14 amino acids. The CDR3 here is CASEPIGAGTEAFF. The CDR3 bases are TGTGCCAGCGAACCGATAGGGGCGGGCACTGAAGCTTTCTTT.

This clonotype was seen ten or more times. This rearrangement joins TRBV30 to TRBJ1-2; D is perhaps TRBD1 (5 bases). The CDR3 is made up of 13 amino acids. The V gene lost 8 bases and the J gene lost 5 bases, with 18 bases spanning the gap. Germline lookup yields CDR1 GTSNPN and CDR2 SVGIG (reference sequence). CDR3 region: CASLSWGDYGYTF. The DNA for the CDR3 is TGTGCCAGCCTCAGTTGGGGGGATTATGGCTACACCTTC.

This clonotype was counted many times. The genes are TRBV7-3 and TRBJ1-1; no reliable D call. V gave up 5 bases and J gave up 3 bases, with 10 bases separating them. Germline V gene sequence: CDR1 SGHTA, CDR2 FQGTGA. This CDR3 comprises 13 residues. CDR3 sequence reads: CASSLEADTEAFF. As DNA, the CDR3 is TGTGCCAGCAGCCTGGAGGCCGACACTGAAGCTTTCTTT.

This clonotype was counted many times. The gene calls are TRBV20-1 and TRBJ1-5, with unresolved D. The CDR3 is made up of 12 amino acids. V lost 1 base, J lost 5 bases, and 6 bases lay in between. Germline loops: CDR1 DFQATT, CDR2 SNEGSKA (reference sequence). The chain's CDR3 is CSARALDQPQHF. The CDR3 coding sequence is TGCAGTGCTAGAGCTCTGGATCAGCCCCAGCATTTT.

This clonotype was found a few times. In DNA, the CDR3 is TGTGCCAGCAGCTTAGCAGTTGAGAAGCGGGACAGGGGCCCCTCGGGCTATGGCTACACCTTC. This gives the protein CASSLAVEKRDRGPSGYGYTF. This chain connects TRBV11-1 to TRBJ1-2; 10 bases are shared with TRBD1. Trimming took 0 bases from V and 4 from J; bases not matched to a gene: 20. The CDR3 is 21 residues long. Germline V gene data show CDR1 as SGHAT and CDR2 as FQDESV (reference sequence).

This clonotype has ten or more counts. This chain connects TRBV2 to TRBJ2-2, with TRBD1 as a possible D gene (5 bases). V lost 4 bases and J lost 3, with 18 bases in between. The CDR3 length is 17 residues. In germline, CDR1 is SNHLY, CDR2 FYNNEI. The CDR3 sequence is CASSGSSGPHDTGELFF. The CDR3 DNA is TGTGCCAGCAGTGGGTCCTCAGGGCCTCACGACACCGGGGAGCTGTTTTTT.

This clonotype was seen repeatedly, ten times or more. V and J are TRBV11-2 and TRBJ2-7, with 7 bases lining up with TRBD2. Germline V gene lookup returns CDR1 SGHAT and CDR2 FQNNGV. V was pared by 5 bases and J by 3 bases, with 13 bases of the junction left unmatched. This CDR3 comprises 16 residues. The chain's CDR3 is CASSVWTGTTLYEQYF. The DNA of the CDR3 is TGTGCCAGCAGCGTCTGGACCGGGACTACACTCTACGAGCAGTACTTC.

This clonotype was counted many times. CDR3 loop: CATYGVRGSCTF. CDR3 bases: TGTGCCACCTATGGTGTTCGGGGCAGCTGCACCTTC. This chain connects TRBV28 to TRBJ1-2; D perhaps matches TRBD1 (5 bases). Germline V CDR1 and CDR2: MDHEN, SYDVKM. This CDR3 has 12 residues. The germline V and J ends were trimmed by 10 bases and 13 bases, with 22 bases remaining between them.

This clonotype was picked up many times. The chain couples TRBV10-2 to TRBJ1-5; no firm D call. Germline V CDR1 and CDR2: WSHSY, SAAADI. The V and J ends lost 3 bases and 5 bases respectively, with 8 bases between them. The CDR3 spans 13 residues. This CDR3 is CASSDRLHQPQHF. The CDR3 region has the DNA TGCGCCAGCAGTGACAGGTTACATCAGCCCCAGCATTTT.

This clonotype was seen repeatedly, ten times or more. This CDR3 reads CASSRGGGETQYF. The CDR3 DNA is TGTGCCAGCAGTCGCGGGGGAGGAGAGACCCAGTACTTC. The chain joins TRBV6-5 to TRBJ2-5, with 7 bases identical to TRBD2. The V gene end was trimmed by 5 bases and the J gene end by 4 bases; junction bases not matched to a gene: 4. The CDR3 consists of 13 residues. CDR1 is MNHEY and CDR2 is SVGAGI in the germline V gene.

This clonotype occurred many times. The chain has TRBV19 and TRBJ2-2, with TRBD2 matching 11 bases. Germline CDR1 reads LNHDA; CDR2 reads SQIVND (reference sequence). CDR3 size: 15 residues. V shed 4 bases, J shed 5 bases, and the junction held 3 bases outside the gene matches. The CDR3, as DNA: TGTGCCAGTAGTAACAGACTAGCGGGGACCGGGGAGCTGTTTTTT. This encodes CASSNRLAGTGELFF. Drawing the rest from reference TRBV19 and TRBJ2-2, the complete variable domain is DGGITQSPKYLFRKEGQNVTLSCEQNLNHDAMYWYRQDPGQGLRLIYYSQIVNDFQKGDIAEGYSVSREKKESFPLTVTSAQKNPTAFYLCASSNRLAGTGELFFGEGSRLTVL.

Ten or more counts support this clonotype. The rearrangement links TRBV28 to TRBJ2-7; 7 bases align to TRBD2. V shed 2 bases, J shed 6 bases, and the junction held 4 bases outside the gene matches. The germline gives CDR1 MDHEN, CDR2 SYDVKM. The CDR3 is 13 amino acids. CDR3: CASSLPSGGEQYF. CDR3 DNA: TGTGCCAGCAGTTTACCCTCGGGGGGCGAGCAGTACTTC. The variable domain in full, with the rest retrieved from reference TRBV28 and TRBJ2-7, is DVKVTQSSRYLVKRTGEKVFLECVQDMDHENMFWYRQDPGLGLRLIYFSYDVKMKEKGDIPEGYSVSREKKERFSLILESASTNQTSMYLCASSLPSGGEQYFGPGTRLTVT.

This clonotype was counted at least ten times. The rearrangement uses TRBV11-1 and TRBJ2-7; 9 bases map to TRBD2. This CDR3 contains 20 residues. With V trimmed by 0 bases and J by 4 bases, 19 bases remained unmatched. In germline, CDR1 is SGHAT, CDR2 FQDESV (reference sequence). CDR3 nucleotide sequence: TGTGCCAGCAGCTTAGCAATTATACAGATACTAGCGGGCCAAGGATACGAGCAGTACTTC. This codes for CASSLAIIQILAGQGYEQYF.

The rearrangement joins TRBV28 to TRBJ1-1; TRBD1 might be the D (5 bases). V was clipped by 4 bases and J by 0 bases, with 15 bases between them. Germline assignment: CDR1 MDHEN and CDR2 SYDVKM. The CDR3 is made up of 16 amino acids. CDR3 in amino acids: CASSSPGEGVNTEAFF. CDR3 nucleotides: TGTGCCAGCAGTTCCCCAGGCGAAGGGGTGAACACTGAAGCTTTCTTT.

This clonotype was picked up many times. V is TRBV5-1 and J is TRBJ2-2, with D maybe TRBD2 (6 bases). V was pared by 1 base and J by 6 bases, with 16 bases between. Germline V gene data show CDR1 as SGHRS and CDR2 as YFSETQ. This CDR3 is 16 amino acids long. CDR3 nucleotides: TGCGCCAGCAGCTTGAAGACCGGGGGAAAGGCCGGGGAGCTGTTTTTT. It yields the protein CASSLKTGGKAGELFF.

The rearrangement joins TRBV15 to TRBJ2-2, with 8 nucleotides matching TRBD1. CDR3 length: 19 residues. V was clipped by 4 bases and J by 5 bases; unmatched bases: 18. Per germline, CDR1 LNHNV and CDR2 YYDKDF (reference sequence). CDR3 sequence (DNA): TGTGCCACCAGCAAATCGCCTTACCCTAGGGACAGGCTGACCGGGGAGCTGTTTTTT. Its translation is CATSKSPYPRDRLTGELFF. Filled out from reference TRBV15 and TRBJ2-2, the complete variable domain reads DAMVIQNPRYQVTQFGKPVTLSCSQTLNHNVMYWYQQKSSQAPKLLFHYYDKDFNNEADTPDNFQSRRPNTSFCFLDIRSPGLGDTAMYLCATSKSPYPRDRLTGELFFGEGSRLTVL.

This clonotype was counted at least ten times. The V gene is TRBV9, the J gene TRBJ2-7, with 7 bases lining up with TRBD1. CDR3 length: 16 residues. V lost 4 bases and J lost 2; bases outside the gene matches: 12. The germline CDR1 and CDR2 sequences are SGDLS and YYNGEE. In DNA form, the CDR3 reads TGTGCCAGCAGCCCCCGTAGGGCAGGGGGTCCCTACGAGCAGTACTTC. Its translation is CASSPRRAGGPYEQYF.

This clonotype was recorded at least ten times. This rearrangement joins TRBV7-3 to TRBJ2-2, with D maybe TRBD1 (5 bases). Germline V gene lookup returns CDR1 SGHTA and CDR2 FQGTGA. V was clipped by 1 base and J by 1 base, with 10 bases between them. This CDR3 is built from 16 residues. The CDR3 bases are TGTGCCAGCAGCTTAAAGAGGACAATGAACACCGGGGAGCTGTTTTTT. This translates into CASSLKRTMNTGELFF.